A selection of T cell receptor beta chains follows, all from one sample in a study of T cell responses to AZD1222 COVID-19 vaccine. Here immunoSEQ multiplex PCR was the method, and the copy in TCRdb shows in-frame clones only, minus some. The sample has 150,000 to 200,000 clones; around 90% are singletons. Sequencing used peripheral blood, obtained 28 days after the second dose of the MenACWY control vaccine. These receptor sequences come from an adult who received the MenACWY meningococcal vaccine as a control. CDR3s include the opening cysteine and the closing phenylalanine or tryptophan. A D gene is named only where the DNA matches it firmly. Expanded clones get a size class; other rows say once, few or many, or leave the size out.

TRBV7-9	-	-	TRBJ1-5	TGTGCCAGCAGCTTAGAGGGAAGGAATCAGCCCCAGCATTTT	CASSLEGRNQPQHF
TRBV24-1	-	TRBD1	TRBJ2-1	TGTGCCACCAGTGGGGGCAGGGGGCATGGTGAGCAGTTCTTC	CATSGGRGHGEQFF
TRBV10-3	few	TRBD1	TRBJ2-5	TGTGCCGCCTCGCCCGGGACAGGGGAGGAGACCCAGTACTTC	CAASPGTGEETQYF
TRBV12-3/TRBV12-4	-	-	TRBJ1-1	TGTGCCAGCCGGCAGAACATGAACACTGAAGCTTTCTTT	CASRQNMNTEAFF
TRBV19	-	-	TRBJ1-2	TGTGCCAGTACAAAGGACGACATAGAGGTTTTTTCTGGCTACACCTTC	CASTKDDIEVFSGYTF
TRBV28	-	TRBD1	TRBJ1-2	TGTGCCAGCAGTTCCCACTACAGGGGGCTTCCCCCCTATGGCTACACCTTC	CASSSHYRGLPPYGYTF
TRBV4-1	few	-	TRBJ1-1	TGCGCCAGCAGCCAAGTCTCGTCGTTGACTGAAGCTTTCTTT	CASSQVSSLTEAFF
TRBV5-1	-	-	TRBJ2-7	TGCGCCAGCAGCTCTCCAGGCACAACCTACGAGCAGTACTTC	CASSSPGTTYEQYF
TRBV27	-	-	TRBJ1-5	TGTGCCAGCAGTTTGACGGTTAGCAATCAGCCCCAGCATTTT	CASSLTVSNQPQHF
TRBV9	-	-	TRBJ1-4	TGTGCCAGGCACGGGGAGGGAATGGGAGAAAAACTGTTTTTT	CARHGEGMGEKLFF
TRBV6-2/TRBV6-3	-	TRBD2	TRBJ2-3	TGTGCCAGCAGCCATGGGAGGGGTCAGGCCACAGATACGCAGTATTTT	CASSHGRGQATDTQYF
TRBV10-1	-	TRBD1	TRBJ2-1	TGCGCCAGCAGTGAAGGGACAGGGCTCAATGAGCAGTTCTTC	CASSEGTGLNEQFF
TRBV7-6	-	-	TRBJ2-6	TGTGCCAGCAGCTTATTGGGGGGTTGGGCCTCTGGGGCCAACGTCCTGACTTTC	CASSLLGGWASGANVLTF
TRBV24-1	once	TRBD2	TRBJ2-1	TGTGCCATCTCTAGCGGGAGTCTGTATGAGCAGTTCTTC	CAISSGSLYEQFF
TRBV28	-	-	TRBJ1-1	TGTGCCAGCAGCCCCGCAGGTCCCACTGAAGCTTTCTTT	CASSPAGPTEAFF
TRBV19	-	TRBD1	TRBJ2-7	TGTGCCAGTTCTAACCGGGACAGGTTTTCGCAGTACTTC	CASSNRDRFSQYF
TRBV6-5	-	-	TRBJ2-3	TGTGCCAGCACCCCGTGGGGCACAGATACGCAGTATTTT	CASTPWGTDTQYF
TRBV19	-	-	TRBJ2-1	TGTGCCAGTAGTTGGGTAGGAGCGGAATCCTACAATGAGCAGTTCTTC	CASSWVGAESYNEQFF
TRBV18	-	-	TRBJ2-5	TGTGCCAGCTCACCACCGTCCGTAGAGACCCAGTACTTC	CASSPPSVETQYF
TRBV20-1	-	-	TRBJ1-5	TGCAGTGCTAGTGACAGGCCGACTTATAGCAATCAGCCCCAGCATTTT	CSASDRPTYSNQPQHF
TRBV5-1	-	-	TRBJ2-5	TGCGCCAGCGGCTACCAAGAGACCCAGTACTTC	CASGYQETQYF
TRBV28	-	TRBD2	TRBJ2-3	TGTGCCAGCAGCAGTAGCGGGAGGGACGCAGATACGCAGTATTTT	CASSSSGRDADTQYF
TRBV7-2	once	TRBD1	TRBJ2-5	TGTGCCAGCAGCACCTGGACAGGTGGAGAGACCCAGTACTTC	CASSTWTGGETQYF
TRBV29-1	-	-	TRBJ1-5	TGCAGCGTTGAAGGAATGAGGGGTCAGCCCCAGCATTTT	CSVEGMRGQPQHF
TRBV19	once	-	TRBJ1-1	TGTGCCAGTACCGTCATACAGGCTCCGAACACTGAAGCTTTCTTT	CASTVIQAPNTEAFF
TRBV29-1	few	TRBD1	TRBJ2-7	TGCAGCGTTGTTAAGGGGGGACAGGGAAACGAGCAGTACTTC	CSVVKGGQGNEQYF
TRBV10-1	-	TRBD2	TRBJ2-1	TGCGCCAGCAGTTCCCTAGCGGGAGGGCCGACCTCCCACAATGAGCAGTTCTTC	CASSSLAGGPTSHNEQFF
TRBV5-1	few	TRBD1	TRBJ1-5	TGCGCCAGCAGCTTGGAAGGGGGCTACAATCAGCCCCAGCATTTT	CASSLEGGYNQPQHF
TRBV6-5	-	TRBD1	TRBJ1-2	TGTGCCAGCAGGAAAGTGGGACAGGGAAGTTATGGCTACACCTTC	CASRKVGQGSYGYTF
TRBV5-4	-	-	TRBJ2-4	TGTGCCAGCAGCTTTGGTTCTAGCTTTGGCAAAAACATTCAGTACTTC	CASSFGSSFGKNIQYF
TRBV19	-	TRBD2	TRBJ2-1	TGTGCCAGTAGTATAGTAAGGACTAGCCCCAATGAGCAGTTCTTC	CASSIVRTSPNEQFF
TRBV30	-	-	TRBJ1-1	TGTGCCTCTCGAGGGACTGAAGCTTTCTTT	CASRGTEAFF
TRBV7-2	few	TRBD2	TRBJ2-2	TGTGCCAGCAGCTTCACTAGCGGGAGTAACGGGGGCACCGGGGAGCTGTTTTTT	CASSFTSGSNGGTGELFF
TRBV30	-	-	TRBJ1-1	TGTGCCTGCACCCCCAGGAACACTGAAGCTTTCTTT	CACTPRNTEAFF
TRBV7-2	few	-	TRBJ2-1	TGTGCCAGCAGCTTAGAGCGGCCCATCTACAATGAGCAGTTCTTC	CASSLERPIYNEQFF
TRBV5-1	-	-	TRBJ2-7	TGCGCCAGCAGCCCCGCGCGGGTCCCCTACGAGCAGTACTTC	CASSPARVPYEQYF
TRBV2	once	-	TRBJ2-1	TGTGCCAGCAGGCCGGGACCCAAGGGAAATGAGCAGTTCTTC	CASRPGPKGNEQFF
TRBV4-1	few	-	TRBJ2-7	TGCGCCAGCAGCCACCAGGGTGACTACGAGCAGTACTTC	CASSHQGDYEQYF
TRBV19	-	-	TRBJ2-7	TGTGCCAGTAGTAGCCGTTACGAGCAGTACTTC	CASSSRYEQYF
TRBV6-5	-	-	TRBJ2-1	TGTGCCAGCAGTTACTCGATAATTTACAATGAGCAGTTCTTC	CASSYSIIYNEQFF
TRBV24-1	-	-	TRBJ2-7	TGTGCCACCAGTGATTTGTGGGGACCCTTATACGAGCAGTACTTC	CATSDLWGPLYEQYF
TRBV2	-	TRBD2	TRBJ2-7	TGTGCCAGCAATGGGGGTTCTAGCGGGAGCGAGTTAGGCTACGAGCAGTACTTC	CASNGGSSGSELGYEQYF
TRBV4-3	-	TRBD2	TRBJ2-3	TGCGCCAGCAGCCAAGACCGGACTAGCGGGGGCACAGATACGCAGTATTTT	CASSQDRTSGGTDTQYF
TRBV6-5	once	-	TRBJ1-5	TGTGCCACCTTAAACCAGGTTCAACAGCCCCAGCATTTT	CATLNQVQQPQHF
TRBV7-2	-	TRBD2	TRBJ2-7	TGTGCCAGCAGCCCCCGCCGGGAGGGCGAGCAGTACTTC	CASSPRREGEQYF
TRBV15	-	-	TRBJ1-1	TGTGCCACCAGCAGAGATAGTTTGGGGGAATGGCCTTTCTTT	CATSRDSLGEWPFF
TRBV9	-	-	TRBJ1-3	TGTGCCAGCAGCCCAGGAAGGTCTGGAAACACCATATATTTT	CASSPGRSGNTIYF
TRBV9	-	-	TRBJ2-3	TGTGCCAGCAGCGTAGGTACAGGGCCAGATACGCAGTATTTT	CASSVGTGPDTQYF
TRBV28	-	-	TRBJ1-2	TGTGCCAGCAGACTCGAATGGAGAGGCGGCTACACCTTC	CASRLEWRGGYTF
TRBV5-4	-	-	TRBJ1-6	TGTGCCAGCAGCTTGGGCTCCTATAATTCACCCCTCCACTTT	CASSLGSYNSPLHF
TRBV5-5	once	-	TRBJ2-7	TGTGCCAGCAGCTTGTTCAACGATCCAGACTACGAGCAGTACTTC	CASSLFNDPDYEQYF
TRBV6-5	-	TRBD1	TRBJ2-7	TGTGCCAGTCACCTAGGCAGGACAGGGGGCGAGCAGTACTTC	CASHLGRTGGEQYF
TRBV7-2	-	-	TRBJ1-2	TGTGCCAGCAGCTCAGAACAGGGACTTCATGGCTACACCTTC	CASSSEQGLHGYTF
TRBV29-1	-	-	TRBJ2-7	TGCAGCGTTGAACCCACGGAGGGGGCCTACGAGCAGTACTTC	CSVEPTEGAYEQYF
TRBV18	-	-	TRBJ2-5	TGTGCCAGCTCACCAGCAGGGACGGAGACCCAGTACTTC	CASSPAGTETQYF
TRBV19	-	-	TRBJ1-1	TGTGCCAGTAGTCCTCTGACCTGGAGGTCAGCTTTCTTT	CASSPLTWRSAFF
TRBV10-1	-	-	TRBJ2-5	TGCGCCAGCGGGTCACCGGGGGAGACCCAGTACTTC	CASGSPGETQYF
TRBV10-3	-	TRBD2	TRBJ2-7	TGTGCCATCAGTGAGTCCGCACTAGCGGGAGGGCGGACCGAGCAGTACTTC	CAISESALAGGRTEQYF
TRBV27	-	-	TRBJ1-1	TGTGCCAGCAGTCTTACGTCGAACACTGAAGCTTTCTTT	CASSLTSNTEAFF
TRBV6-5	-	-	TRBJ2-3	TGTGCCACCCAGGGGGGGTGGACAGTCGGAGATACGCAGTATTTT	CATQGGWTVGDTQYF